This passage covers 2 T cell receptor beta chains from one sample sequenced in a study of identifying expanded T cells in peripheral blood. Assay: immunoSEQ multiplex PCR; the TCRdb copy retains only in-frame clones and omits some. This sample has about 90,000 clones, with approximately 83% found just once. The sample taken for sequencing was blood. These receptors were obtained from a person aged 18-70 years in good health.

The chain is built from TRBV7-2 and TRBJ1-5, with no clear D. V gave up 2 bases and J gave up 8 bases, with 16 bases separating them. There are 15 residues in the CDR3. The germline V gene has CDR1 SGHTA and CDR2 FQGNSA. DNA for the CDR3: TGTGCCAGCAGCTTAACTCGGGGTAGCGGGGAGCCCCAGCATTTT. This codes for CASSLTRGSGEPQHF.

Here the CDR3 reads CASSEEREQFF. The CDR3 DNA reads TGTGCCAGCAGCGAAGAACGTGAGCAGTTCTTC. The chain recombines TRBV5-4 with TRBJ2-1; D gene unclear. This CDR3 has 11 amino acids. Trimming removed 4 bases from V and 9 bases from J, with 8 bases in between. CDR1 SGHNT and CDR2 YYREEE come from the germline V gene (reference sequence).